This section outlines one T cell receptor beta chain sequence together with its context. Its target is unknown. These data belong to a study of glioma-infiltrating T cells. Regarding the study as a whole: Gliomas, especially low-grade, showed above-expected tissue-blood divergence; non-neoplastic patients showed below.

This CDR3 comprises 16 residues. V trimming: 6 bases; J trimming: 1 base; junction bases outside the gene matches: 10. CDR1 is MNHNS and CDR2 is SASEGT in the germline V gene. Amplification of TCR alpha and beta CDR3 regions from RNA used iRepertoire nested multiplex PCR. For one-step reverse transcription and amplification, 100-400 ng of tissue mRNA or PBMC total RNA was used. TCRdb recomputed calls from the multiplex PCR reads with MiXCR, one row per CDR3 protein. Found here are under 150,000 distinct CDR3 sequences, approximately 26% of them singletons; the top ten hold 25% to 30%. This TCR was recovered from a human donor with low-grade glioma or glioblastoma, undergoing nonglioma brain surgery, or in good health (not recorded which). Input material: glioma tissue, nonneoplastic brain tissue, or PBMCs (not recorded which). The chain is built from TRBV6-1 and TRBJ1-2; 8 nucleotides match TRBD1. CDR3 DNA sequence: TGTGCCAGCAGCCCCAACCGGGACAGGAATAACTATGGCTACACCTTC. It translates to CASSPNRDRNNYGYTF.